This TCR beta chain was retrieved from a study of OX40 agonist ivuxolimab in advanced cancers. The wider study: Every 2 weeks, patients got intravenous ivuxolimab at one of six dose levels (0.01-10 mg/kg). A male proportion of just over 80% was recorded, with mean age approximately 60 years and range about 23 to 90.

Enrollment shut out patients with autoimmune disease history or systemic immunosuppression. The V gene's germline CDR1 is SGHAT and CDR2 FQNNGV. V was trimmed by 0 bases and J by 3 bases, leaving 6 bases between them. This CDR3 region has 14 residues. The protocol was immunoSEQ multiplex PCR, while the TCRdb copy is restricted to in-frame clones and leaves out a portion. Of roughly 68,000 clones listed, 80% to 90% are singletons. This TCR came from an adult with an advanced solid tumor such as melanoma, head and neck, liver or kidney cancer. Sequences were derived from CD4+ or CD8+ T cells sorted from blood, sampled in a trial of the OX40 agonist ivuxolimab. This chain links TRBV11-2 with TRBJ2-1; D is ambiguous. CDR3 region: CASSLERSYNEQFF. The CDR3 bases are TGTGCCAGCAGCTTAGAGCGGAGCTACAATGAGCAGTTCTTC.